The entry below gives a single T cell receptor beta chain sequence along with its context. Its target is not known. The sample comes from a study of cytomegalovirus exposure and HLA in healthy donors. Study-wide results and caveats: In an earlier analysis, in roughly 580 donors, most V segments appeared productive either ~87% or ~30% of the time. Association of a missense DCLRE1C variant with TCR beta V- and J-gene trimming was reported in a later analysis.

V was cut by 3 bases and J by 8 bases, with 7 bases left in between. CDR1 is SGHAT and CDR2 is FQNNGV in the germline V gene. The CDR3 covers 11 residues. 13 Jbeta primers and 60 Vbeta primers were used for the PCR. Authors' data handling: Approximately 83 million unique TCR beta chains, roughly 10 million shared, were counted in a later analysis. Measured with immunoSEQ multiplex PCR; TCRdb has only the in-frame clones, and not every one. That table furnishes V, J and clone size, whereas the DNA furnished D and trimming. Its table records roughly 40,000 clones. The sample was PBMCs. The sequence came from a male donor in good health and CMV-seronegative. This chain connects TRBV11-2 to TRBJ1-2; D ambiguous. DNA of the CDR3: TGTGCCAGCAGCTTTCGTCAGGGCTACACCTTC. It yields the protein CASSFRQGYTF.